This T cell receptor beta chain was profiled in a study of CD8 T cells in ankylosing spondylitis. TCRdb analysed the 5' RACE reads with MiXCR anew, one entry per CDR3 protein. The sample carries around 280,000 distinct CDR3 sequences, over 15% recorded once. Germline V CDR1 and CDR2: SGHRS, YFSETQ. The CDR3 spans 16 residues. The V gene lost 4 bases and the J gene lost 2 bases, with 17 bases spanning the gap. This clonotype was observed a few times. The chain couples TRBV5-1 to TRBJ2-3, with a possible D match to TRBD1 (6 bases). This TCR was recovered from a male donor with ankylosing spondylitis or in good health (not recorded which). Sequenced input: blood, either unsorted or a sorted T cell fraction (not recorded which). The CDR3 sequence is CASSLGGTGTTDTQYF. CDR3 DNA sequence: TGCGCCAGCAGCCTTGGGGGAACAGGGACCACAGATACGCAGTATTTT.